Listed here are 26 T cell receptor beta chains from one sample, sequenced in a study of blood T cell repertoires in COVID-19. Repertoires were generated with immunoSEQ multiplex PCR, while TCRdb's copy carries only in-frame clones and drops some. The data contain some 390,000 clones, roughly nine tenths of them singletons. The sample consisted of PBMCs or T cells enriched from blood (not recorded which). The receptors originated from a woman aged 25 to 45 who had recovered from COVID-19.

The sample holds a few counts of this clone. The rearrangement joins TRBV7-2 to TRBJ1-1; 7 nucleotides match TRBD1. Trimming at V came to 2 bases and at J to 5 bases, leaving 14 bases not matched to a gene. This CDR3 spans 17 amino acids. Germline CDR1 SGHTA, CDR2 FQGNSA. The DNA of the CDR3 is TGTGCCAGCAGCTTAACCATAGGGGGCGGGGCTTCGACTGAAGCTTTCTTT. Translated: CASSLTIGGGASTEAFF.

This chain links TRBV27 with TRBJ2-3, with 11 bases aligning to TRBD2. V dropped 3 bases and J dropped 3; count of bases not matched to a gene: 5. CDR3 length: 16 residues. Germline CDR1 MNHEY, CDR2 SMNVEV (reference sequence). The CDR3: CASSFLAGGITDTQYF. The CDR3 coding sequence is TGTGCCAGCAGTTTCCTAGCGGGGGGTATAACAGATACGCAGTATTTT.

The chain uses TRBV11-2 and TRBJ2-2; D is perhaps TRBD2 (6 bases). The V end lost 3 bases, the J end lost 9 bases, and 14 bases lay between the germline ends. CDR1 and CDR2 from the germline V gene are SGHAT and FQNNGV. This CDR3 has 14 amino acids. The CDR3 sequence is CASSLAGHARELFF. CDR3 DNA sequence: TGTGCCAGCAGCTTGGCGGGGCACGCGAGGGAGCTGTTTTTT. Full variable domain (rest looked up from reference TRBV11-2 and TRBJ2-2): EAGVAQSPRYKIIEKRQSVAFWCNPISGHATLYWYQQILGQGPKLLIQFQNNGVVDDSQLPKDRFSAERLKGVDSTLKIQPAKLEDSAVYLCASSLAGHARELFFGEGSRLTVL.

The chain couples TRBV5-1 to TRBJ2-7, with D perhaps TRBD1 (5 bases). Trimming shortened V by 4 bases and J by 2 bases, and 19 bases separated the two germline ends. CDR1 and CDR2 from the germline V gene are SGHRS and YFSETQ. There are 16 residues in the CDR3. CDR3 sequence reads: CASSEWGQESTYEQYF. In DNA form, the CDR3 reads TGCGCCAGCAGCGAGTGGGGCCAGGAATCAACCTACGAGCAGTACTTC.

On this clone: Germline and junction disagree at one end, which may indicate a read error. V is TRBV19 and J is TRBJ2-7; D gene uncertain. This CDR3 is 13 amino acids long. In germline, CDR1 is LNHDA, CDR2 SQIVND (reference sequence). CDR3 nucleotide sequence: TGTGCCACTAGTACGCGACAAAGATACGAGCAGTACTTC. Amino acid sequence: CATSTRQRYEQYF.

The chain carries TRBV2 and TRBJ2-7; D is perhaps TRBD2 (6 bases). CDR3 length equals 14 residues. Trimming cost V 2 bases and J 2 bases, with 10 bases left between them. Germline CDR1 reads SNHLY; CDR2 reads FYNNEI. The chain's CDR3 is CASSERPGAYEQYF. The CDR3 coding sequence is TGTGCCAGCAGTGAAAGGCCGGGGGCCTACGAGCAGTACTTC. The full variable domain, its missing parts supplied by reference TRBV2 and TRBJ2-7, is EPEVTQTPSHQVTQMGQEVILRCVPISNHLYFYWYRQILGQKVEFLVSFYNNEISEKSEIFDDQFSVERPDGSNFTLKIRSTKLEDSAMYFCASSERPGAYEQYFGPGTRLTVT.

This rearrangement joins TRBV6-5 to TRBJ1-1; D gene unclear. The germline V gene encodes CDR1 MNHEY and CDR2 SVGAGI. This CDR3 spans 12 amino acids. Trimming took 7 bases from V and 1 from J, leaving 7 bases between them. This CDR3 reads CASTSGNTEAFF. The CDR3 region has the DNA TGTGCCAGCACCTCCGGGAACACTGAAGCTTTCTTT.

The chain carries TRBV5-1 and TRBJ2-5, with D tentatively TRBD2 (6 bases). The germline gives CDR1 SGHRS, CDR2 YFSETQ. V was pared by 4 bases and J by 3 bases, with 13 bases between. The CDR3 contains 14 residues. Here the CDR3 DNA reads TGCGCCAGCAGCGCGGACTATTGGAAAGAGACCCAGTACTTC. It codes for CASSADYWKETQYF.

This clone was counted once. The chain has TRBV6-1 and TRBJ2-2; TRBD2 matches at 9 bases. Losses at the gene ends were 3 bases for V and 6 bases for J; bases not matched to a gene: 2. Germline loops: CDR1 MNHNS, CDR2 SASEGT. The CDR3 loop spans 14 amino acids. CDR3 in DNA: TGTGCCAGCAGTGAGATAGCGGGAGCCGGGGAGCTGTTTTTT. Amino acids: CASSEIAGAGELFF.

This chain links TRBV9 with TRBJ2-1; TRBD2 matches at 11 bases. Germline trimming cut 0 bases from V and 6 bases from J; bases unmatched to any gene: 5. Germline CDR1 is SGDLS and CDR2 is YYNGEE. The CDR3 loop spans 16 amino acids. This CDR3 reads CASSVGLAGGPNEQFF. DNA for the CDR3: TGTGCCAGCAGCGTAGGCCTAGCGGGAGGCCCCAATGAGCAGTTCTTC.

In its sample, this clone was seen once. The chain combines TRBV6-4 with TRBJ2-6; tentative D call: TRBD2 (7 bases). In germline, CDR1 is MRHNA, CDR2 SNTAGT. This CDR3 is 16 amino acids long. Trimming removed 3 bases from V and 4 bases from J, with 13 bases in between. The CDR3 coding sequence is TGTGCCAGCAGTGAGGGGGGGCTAAGCGGGGCCAACGTCCTGACTTTC. Its translation is CASSEGGLSGANVLTF.

V gene TRBV9 combines with J gene TRBJ2-1; the D gene is possibly TRBD2 (6 bases). This CDR3 region has 13 residues. The V end lost 0 bases, the J end lost 15 bases, and 16 bases lay between the germline ends. Per germline, CDR1 SGDLS and CDR2 YYNGEE. CDR3 bases: TGTGCCAGCAGCGTAGATGGGGGACTCATCTTGTTCTTC. Translating it yields CASSVDGGLILFF. The entire variable domain, with the rest obtained from reference TRBV9 and TRBJ2-1, is as follows: DSGVTQTPKHLITATGQRVTLRCSPRSGDLSVYWYQQSLDQGLQFLIQYYNGEERAKGNILERFSAQQFPDLHSELNLSSLELGDSALYFCASSVDGGLILFFGPGTRLTVL.

The count of this clone is one. Other DNA variants within this sample encode the same CDR3. The J gene is TRBJ2-7, the V gene TRBV5-1; TRBD1 matches at 8 bases. Germline V lookup: CDR1 SGHRS, CDR2 YFSETQ. This CDR3 spans 14 amino acids. Trimming cost V 3 bases and J 2 bases; bases outside gene matches: 4. CDR3 sequence reads: CASSSGQGAYEQYF. DNA of the CDR3: TGCGCCAGCAGCTCCGGACAGGGAGCCTACGAGCAGTACTTC.

This clone was counted between two and nine times. This chain joins TRBV3-1 (or the pseudogene TRBV3-2) and TRBJ2-1; TRBD2 agrees at 11 bases. This CDR3 has 17 residues. V gave up 6 bases and J gave up 0 bases; unmatched junction bases: 7. Per the germline V gene, CDR1 is LGHDT and CDR2 is YNNKEL (reference sequence). The CDR3, as DNA: TGTGCCAGCAGTCCTAGCGGGAGGTACTTCTCCTACAATGAGCAGTTCTTC. As protein: CASSPSGRYFSYNEQFF.

This chain joins TRBV18 and TRBJ1-5, with 8 nucleotides matching TRBD1. CDR3 length: 15 amino acids. Germline V gene lookup returns CDR1 KGHSH and CDR2 LQKENI. With 2 bases clipped from V and 4 bases from J, the junction kept 4 bases outside the gene matches. The DNA of the CDR3 is TGTGCCAGCTCACCATTGACAGGGGTAAATCAGCCCCAGCATTTT. Encoded protein: CASSPLTGVNQPQHF.

This chain connects TRBV6-4 to TRBJ2-2; TRBD2 is a possible D gene (6 bases). Germline CDR1 reads MRHNA; CDR2 reads SNTAGT. The CDR3 has 13 amino acids. V gave up 5 bases and J gave up 5 bases, with 9 bases separating them. The CDR3 DNA follows: TGTGCCAGCAGTTTAGCGGCGACCGGGGAGCTGTTTTTT. This encodes CASSLAATGELFF.

This chain links TRBV7-8 with TRBJ1-1; 8 nucleotides line up with TRBD1. The CDR3 extends over 12 amino acids. Germline CDR1 is SGHVS and CDR2 is FQNEAQ. The V segment lost 2 bases and the J segment 10 bases; nucleotides outside the gene matches: 3. The CDR3, as DNA: TGTGCCAGCAGCTTAAAAACAGGGGGAGCTTTCTTT. This codes for CASSLKTGGAFF.

The CDR3 coding sequence is TGCGCCAGCAGCCAATTTTCGGGACAGACGTCTGGGGCCAACGTCCTGACTTTC. Protein sequence: CASSQFSGQTSGANVLTF. This chain links TRBV4-1 with TRBJ2-6; TRBD1 agrees at 7 bases. Germline-derived CDR1 and CDR2 are MGHRA and YSYEKL. The CDR3 is made up of 18 amino acids. V was pared by 2 bases and J by 1 base, with 8 bases of the junction left unmatched.

There are a few counts of this clone. The J gene is TRBJ1-2, the V gene TRBV28; tentatively, D is TRBD1 (6 bases). This CDR3 has 12 residues. Germline V CDR1 and CDR2: MDHEN, SYDVKM. The V end was cut by 3 bases, the J end by 8 bases, with 10 bases between. This CDR3 reads CASSFRTVGYTF. The DNA of the CDR3 is TGTGCCAGCAGTTTTCGGACAGTGGGCTACACCTTC.

CDR3 nucleotides: TGCGCCAGCAGCCTGATGACAGCTTCGGATACGCAGTATTTT. This codes for CASSLMTASDTQYF. The V call is TRBV4-3, the J call TRBJ2-3; possibly TRBD1 for D (5 bases). V was cut by 4 bases and J by 6 bases, with 14 bases left in between. The CDR3 consists of 14 residues. Looked up from germline, CDR1 is LGHNA and CDR2 is YSLEER.

This clone occurred a few times. The CDR3 nucleotides are TGTGCCACCCTTGGGACAGGGAGCTCCTACAATGAGCAGTTCTTC. It encodes CATLGTGSSYNEQFF. V usage is TRBV24-1 and J usage is TRBJ2-1; 9 bases agree with TRBD1. With V trimmed by 9 bases and J by 0 bases, 5 bases remained unmatched. The V gene's germline CDR1 is KGHDR and CDR2 SFDVKD. The length of the CDR3 is 15 residues.

In the case of this clone: Other DNA sequences in the same sample also yield this CDR3. DNA for the CDR3: TGTGCCAGCAGTTTGGAGGGCGGCTACGAGCAGTACTTC. Translated: CASSLEGGYEQYF. V gene TRBV12-3 or TRBV12-4 combines with J gene TRBJ2-7; possibly TRBD2 for D (6 bases). The CDR3 spans 13 residues. Trimming left V 3 bases short and J 3 bases short, with 9 bases between.

The chain recombines TRBV29-1 with TRBJ2-7; 7 bases are shared with TRBD1. Germline lookup yields CDR1 SQVTM and CDR2 ANQGSEA. The CDR3 loop spans 15 amino acids. Trimming took 2 bases from V and 4 from J; bases not matched to a gene: 11. CDR3 DNA: TGCAGCGTTGAACTGCAGGGGGTCGTGGGTTACGAGCAGTACTTC. Translated: CSVELQGVVGYEQYF.

This clone has a single count. This rearrangement joins TRBV5-5 to TRBJ1-5, with D possibly TRBD1 on 6 matching bases. Trimming pared 4 bases from V and 0 bases from J, leaving 11 bases between. Looked up from germline, CDR1 is SGHKS and CDR2 is YYEKEE (reference sequence). This CDR3 region has 15 residues. CDR3 DNA: TGTGCCAGCAGCATGACAGGAAATAGCAATCAGCCCCAGCATTTT. This codes for CASSMTGNSNQPQHF.

The chain has TRBV7-3 and TRBJ2-2; D is perhaps TRBD1 (5 bases). The CDR3 runs to 15 residues. Germline V gene data show CDR1 as SGHTA and CDR2 as FQGTGA. V lost 2 bases to trimming and J lost 4 bases, with 11 bases between them. The CDR3 sequence: CASSLEGARTGELFF. CDR3 nucleotide sequence: TGTGCCAGCAGCTTAGAAGGGGCGCGCACCGGGGAGCTGTTTTTT.

The chain recombines TRBV28 with TRBJ1-1, with 7 bases fitting TRBD1. Trimming cost V 3 bases and J 2 bases; bases outside gene matches: 3. The V gene's germline CDR1 is MDHEN and CDR2 SYDVKM. This CDR3 has 14 residues. CDR3 loop: CASSFDRVNTEAFF. The CDR3 nucleotides read TGTGCCAGCAGTTTTGACAGGGTAAACACTGAAGCTTTCTTT. The variable domain in full, completed from reference TRBV28 and TRBJ1-1, reads DVKVTQSSRYLVKRTGEKVFLECVQDMDHENMFWYRQDPGLGLRLIYFSYDVKMKEKGDIPEGYSVSREKKERFSLILESASTNQTSMYLCASSFDRVNTEAFFGQGTRLTVV.